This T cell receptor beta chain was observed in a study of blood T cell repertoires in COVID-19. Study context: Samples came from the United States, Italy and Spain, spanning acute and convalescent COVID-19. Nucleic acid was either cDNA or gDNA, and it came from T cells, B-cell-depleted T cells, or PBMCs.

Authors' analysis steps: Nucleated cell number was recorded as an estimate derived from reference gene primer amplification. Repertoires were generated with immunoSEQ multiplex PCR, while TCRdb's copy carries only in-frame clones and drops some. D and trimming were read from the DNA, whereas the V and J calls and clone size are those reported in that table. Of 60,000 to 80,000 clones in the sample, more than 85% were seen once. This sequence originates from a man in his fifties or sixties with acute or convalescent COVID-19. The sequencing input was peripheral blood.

CDR3 sequence (DNA): TGTGCCAGCAACTTCGATCCCCGTTCTGAAGCTTTCTTT. This sequence encodes CASNFDPRSEAFF. This sequence joins TRBV6-5 and TRBJ1-1; unclear D gene. The CDR3 is made up of 13 amino acids. CDR1 and CDR2 from the germline V gene are MNHEY and SVGAGI. V shed 7 bases and J shed 6 bases, with 15 bases lying between them.